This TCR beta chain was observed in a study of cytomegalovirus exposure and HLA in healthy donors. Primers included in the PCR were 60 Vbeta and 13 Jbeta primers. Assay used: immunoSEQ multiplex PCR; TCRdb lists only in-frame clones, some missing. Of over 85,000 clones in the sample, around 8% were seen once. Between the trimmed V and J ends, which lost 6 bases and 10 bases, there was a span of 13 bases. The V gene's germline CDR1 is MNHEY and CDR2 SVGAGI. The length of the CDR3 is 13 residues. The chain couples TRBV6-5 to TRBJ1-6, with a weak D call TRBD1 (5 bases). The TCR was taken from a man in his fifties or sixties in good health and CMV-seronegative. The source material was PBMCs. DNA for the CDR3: TGTGCCAGCAGACAGGACCGGTGGTCACCCCTCCACTTT. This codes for CASRQDRWSPLHF.